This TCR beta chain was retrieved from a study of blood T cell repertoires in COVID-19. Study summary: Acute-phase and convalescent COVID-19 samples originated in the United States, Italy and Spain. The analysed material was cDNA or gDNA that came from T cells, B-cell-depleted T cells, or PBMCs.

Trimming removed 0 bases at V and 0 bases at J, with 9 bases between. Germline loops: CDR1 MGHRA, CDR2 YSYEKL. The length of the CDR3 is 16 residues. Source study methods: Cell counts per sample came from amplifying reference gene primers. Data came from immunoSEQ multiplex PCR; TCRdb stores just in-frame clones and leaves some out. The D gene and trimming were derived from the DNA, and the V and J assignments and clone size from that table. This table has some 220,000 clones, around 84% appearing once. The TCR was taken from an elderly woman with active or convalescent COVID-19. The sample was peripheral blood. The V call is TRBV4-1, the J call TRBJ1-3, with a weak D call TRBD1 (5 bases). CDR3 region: CASSQDWQGSGNTIYF. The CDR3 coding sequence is TGCGCCAGCAGCCAAGATTGGCAGGGCTCTGGAAACACCATATATTTT.